One TCR beta chain is described in this entry. These data originate in a study of cytomegalovirus exposure and HLA in healthy donors. 60 Vbeta and 13 Jbeta primers were used in PCR. The method was immunoSEQ multiplex PCR; TCRdb's version includes in-frame clones alone and lacks a portion of them. The sample includes about 91,000 clones, 60% to 65% seen only once; the top ten take about 2.3%. The CDR3 spans 14 residues. The V gene lost 1 base and the J gene lost 7 bases, with 14 bases spanning the gap. Germline CDR1 reads SGHVS; CDR2 reads FNYEAQ. The V gene is TRBV7-6, the J gene TRBJ2-7, with D hard to call. Sequencing input: PBMCs. The receptor's source is a human donor in good health. The CDR3 protein is CASSLVATIGEQYF. The DNA of the CDR3 is TGTGCCAGCAGCTTAGTAGCTACTATTGGAGAGCAGTACTTC.